This TCR beta chain was documented in a study of blood T cell repertoires in COVID-19. Study-level information: Samples taken during acute and convalescent COVID-19 were collected in the United States, Italy and Spain.

Trimming pared 0 bases from V and 7 bases from J, leaving 10 bases between. The CDR3 length is 13 residues. Germline lookup yields CDR1 LGHNA and CDR2 YSLEER. Original data processing: Estimates of nucleated cell counts were drawn from the amplification of reference gene primers. Measured with immunoSEQ multiplex PCR; TCRdb has only the in-frame clones, and not every one. The DNA gave D and trimming, while V, J and clone size come from that table. The repertoire holds just over 35,000 clones, with 70% to 90% as singletons. There are many counts of this clone. This receptor was identified in a human donor in a cohort sampled during active or convalescent COVID-19. The donor label of this sample is uncertain. The sample comprised peripheral blood. The chain couples TRBV4-3 to TRBJ2-7; the D is unclear. This chain's CDR3 is CASSQERGREQYF. The CDR3 DNA reads as TGCGCCAGCAGCCAAGAGAGAGGAAGGGAGCAGTACTTC.